Listed below are T cell receptor beta chains from one sample, sequenced in a study of identical twins. MiXCR, applied by TCRdb to the 5' RACE reads, yields one record per CDR3 protein. The sample includes 600,000 to 700,000 distinct CDR3 sequences, 20% to 25% of them seen just once. This sample was also put to use in a study of T cells expressing NK-cell markers.

Sequencing was done on a sample of PBMCs. Every receptor here comes from a woman younger than 35 in good health. The CDR3 runs from the conserved cysteine through the conserved F or W. The order of the fields is D gene, CDR3 length, J gene, clone size, V gene, CDR3 DNA, CDR3 protein. The D gene is left open where the match is weak. Expanded clones get a size class; other rows say once, few or many, or leave the size out.

D gene: .
CDR3 length: 13
J gene: TRBJ2-1
clone size: few
V gene: TRBV5-6
CDR3 DNA: TGTGCCAGCAGCTTGGCCGGGGCTATTGAGCAGTTCTTC
CDR3 protein: CASSLAGAIEQFF

D gene: .
CDR3 length: 15
J gene: TRBJ2-5
clone size: few
V gene: TRBV11-2
CDR3 DNA: TGTGCCAGCAGCTTAGATGGGTGGCTAGGGGAGACCCAGTACTTC
CDR3 protein: CASSLDGWLGETQYF

D gene: TRBD1
CDR3 length: 14
J gene: TRBJ1-2
clone size: few
V gene: TRBV6-1
CDR3 DNA: TGTGCCAGCAGTGAAGCCGGACAGGCGGGTGGCTACACCTTC
CDR3 protein: CASSEAGQAGGYTF

D gene: .
CDR3 length: 13
J gene: TRBJ1-5
clone size: .
V gene: TRBV20-1
CDR3 DNA: TGCAGTGCTAGACAGGCGATGAATCAGCCCCAGCATTTT
CDR3 protein: CSARQAMNQPQHF

D gene: .
CDR3 length: 13
J gene: TRBJ1-1
clone size: .
V gene: TRBV12-3/TRBV12-4
CDR3 DNA: TGTGCCAGCAGTTTATACAAGAACACTGAAGCTTTCTTT
CDR3 protein: CASSLYKNTEAFF

D gene: TRBD2
CDR3 length: 13
J gene: TRBJ2-7
clone size: .
V gene: TRBV15
CDR3 DNA: TGTGCCACCAGCGGGGGACTAGCCTACGAGCAGTACTTC
CDR3 protein: CATSGGLAYEQYF

D gene: .
CDR3 length: 15
J gene: TRBJ2-1
clone size: .
V gene: TRBV12-3/TRBV12-4
CDR3 DNA: TGTGCCAGCTCAATGAGGGTGCCAAGTGTCCGTGAGCAGTTCTTC
CDR3 protein: CASSMRVPSVREQFF

D gene: .
CDR3 length: 13
J gene: TRBJ2-2
clone size: .
V gene: TRBV7-8
CDR3 DNA: TGTGCCAGCAGCTTAAGATTGCCCGGGGAGCTGTTTTTT
CDR3 protein: CASSLRLPGELFF

D gene: .
CDR3 length: 16
J gene: TRBJ1-2
clone size: .
V gene: TRBV5-1
CDR3 DNA: TGCGCCAGCAGCCCACAGGAGGGGCGAGGGATCTATGGCTACACCTTC
CDR3 protein: CASSPQEGRGIYGYTF

D gene: .
CDR3 length: 14
J gene: TRBJ1-1
clone size: few
V gene: TRBV12-5
CDR3 DNA: TGTGCTAGTGGGGGGGACTACAGTGGCACTGAAGCTTTCTTT
CDR3 protein: CASGGDYSGTEAFF

D gene: .
CDR3 length: 13
J gene: TRBJ1-5
clone size: few
V gene: TRBV12-3/TRBV12-4
CDR3 DNA: TGTGCCAGCAGTTCGTCCGTCCGGGAGCCCCAGCATTTT
CDR3 protein: CASSSSVREPQHF

D gene: TRBD2
CDR3 length: 13
J gene: TRBJ2-7
clone size: .
V gene: TRBV13
CDR3 DNA: TGTGCCAGCAGCCAACGGGACTACTACGAGCAGTACTTC
CDR3 protein: CASSQRDYYEQYF

D gene: .
CDR3 length: 14
J gene: TRBJ2-7
clone size: .
V gene: TRBV12-3/TRBV12-4
CDR3 DNA: TGTGCCAGCAGACTCCGGGACGGCCCCTACGAGCAGTACTTC
CDR3 protein: CASRLRDGPYEQYF

D gene: .
CDR3 length: 13
J gene: TRBJ2-1
clone size: few
V gene: TRBV5-1
CDR3 DNA: TGCGCCACGGGCGGCGGGGATGGAACTGAGCAGTTCTTC
CDR3 protein: CATGGGDGTEQFF

D gene: .
CDR3 length: 12
J gene: TRBJ2-7
clone size: few
V gene: TRBV29-1
CDR3 DNA: TGCAGCGTTGTAAGAGGTCCGGGCGAGCAGTACTTC
CDR3 protein: CSVVRGPGEQYF

D gene: .
CDR3 length: 15
J gene: TRBJ2-5
clone size: .
V gene: TRBV20-1
CDR3 DNA: TGCTGTGCTAGAGAGGGTAGCGGAATACAAGAGACCCAGTACTTC
CDR3 protein: CCAREGSGIQETQYF

D gene: TRBD2
CDR3 length: 15
J gene: TRBJ2-7
clone size: few
V gene: TRBV7-2
CDR3 DNA: TGTGCCAGCACCGTGAGCAGCGGGAGCTCCTACGAGCAGTACTTC
CDR3 protein: CASTVSSGSSYEQYF

D gene: .
CDR3 length: 14
J gene: TRBJ2-7
clone size: .
V gene: TRBV6-1
CDR3 DNA: TGTGCCAGCACCTCAACCCGACAGTCCTACGAGCAGTACTTC
CDR3 protein: CASTSTRQSYEQYF

D gene: .
CDR3 length: 13
J gene: TRBJ2-1
clone size: .
V gene: TRBV5-1
CDR3 DNA: TGCGCCAGCAGGTCCTCTACAGGGAATGAGCAGTTCTTC
CDR3 protein: CASRSSTGNEQFF

D gene: .
CDR3 length: 17
J gene: TRBJ2-1
clone size: few
V gene: TRBV20-1
CDR3 DNA: TGCAGTGCTAGAGATCTAGAGGCGGTACCCTCCTACAATGAGCAGTTCTTC
CDR3 protein: CSARDLEAVPSYNEQFF

D gene: .
CDR3 length: 14
J gene: TRBJ2-7
clone size: .
V gene: TRBV20-1
CDR3 DNA: TGCAGTGCGCCGGGGGCTAGCGTCTCCTACGAGCAGTACTTC
CDR3 protein: CSAPGASVSYEQYF

D gene: TRBD2
CDR3 length: 14
J gene: TRBJ2-7
clone size: .
V gene: TRBV20-1
CDR3 DNA: TGCAGTGCTAGAGTCCCGACTAGCGGCTACGAGCAGTACTTC
CDR3 protein: CSARVPTSGYEQYF

D gene: .
CDR3 length: 11
J gene: TRBJ2-1
clone size: .
V gene: TRBV5-1
CDR3 DNA: TGCGCCAGCAGTCGGTGGTATGAGCAGTTCTTC
CDR3 protein: CASSRWYEQFF